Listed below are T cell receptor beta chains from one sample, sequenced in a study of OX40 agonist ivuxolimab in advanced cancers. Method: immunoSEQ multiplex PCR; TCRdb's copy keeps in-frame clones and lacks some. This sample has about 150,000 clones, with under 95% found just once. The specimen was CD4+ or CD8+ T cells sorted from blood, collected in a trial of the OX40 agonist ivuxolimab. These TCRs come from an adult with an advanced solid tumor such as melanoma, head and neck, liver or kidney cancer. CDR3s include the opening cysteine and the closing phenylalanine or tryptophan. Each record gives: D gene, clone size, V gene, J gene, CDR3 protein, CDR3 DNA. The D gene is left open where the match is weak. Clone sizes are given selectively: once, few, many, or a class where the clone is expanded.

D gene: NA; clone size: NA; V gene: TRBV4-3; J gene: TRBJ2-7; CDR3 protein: CASSQDLGQPYEQYF; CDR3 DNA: TGCGCCAGCAGCCAAGATCTGGGGCAGCCCTACGAGCAGTACTTC
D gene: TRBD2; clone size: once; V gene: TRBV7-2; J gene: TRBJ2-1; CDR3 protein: CASRPGLAGVDEQFF; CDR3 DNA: TGTGCCAGCAGGCCCGGACTAGCGGGAGTGGATGAGCAGTTCTTC
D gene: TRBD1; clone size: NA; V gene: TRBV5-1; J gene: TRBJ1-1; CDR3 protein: CASSPDRGSDTEAFF; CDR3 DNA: TGCGCCAGCAGCCCGGACAGGGGCTCGGACACTGAAGCTTTCTTT
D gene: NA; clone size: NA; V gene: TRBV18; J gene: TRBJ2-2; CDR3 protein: CASSPPSANRNGELFF; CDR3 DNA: TGTGCCAGCTCACCACCGAGCGCTAACCGAAATGGGGAGCTGTTTTTT
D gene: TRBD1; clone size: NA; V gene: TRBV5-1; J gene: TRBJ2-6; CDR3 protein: CASSLAGQMLSGANVLTF; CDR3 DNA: TGCGCCAGCAGCTTGGCGGGACAGATGCTTTCTGGGGCCAACGTCCTGACTTTC
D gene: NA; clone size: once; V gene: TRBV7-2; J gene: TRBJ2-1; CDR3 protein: CASSLVSANMYNEQFF; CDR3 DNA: TGTGCCAGCAGCTTAGTATCGGCTAACATGTACAATGAGCAGTTCTTC
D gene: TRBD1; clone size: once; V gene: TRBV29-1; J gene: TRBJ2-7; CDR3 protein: CSVEKEGQGIDEQYF; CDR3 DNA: TGCAGCGTTGAAAAAGAGGGACAGGGGATTGACGAGCAGTACTTC
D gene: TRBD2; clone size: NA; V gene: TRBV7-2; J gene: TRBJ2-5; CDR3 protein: CASSLWRGEETQYF; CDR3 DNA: TGTGCCAGCAGCTTATGGCGGGGGGAAGAGACCCAGTACTTC
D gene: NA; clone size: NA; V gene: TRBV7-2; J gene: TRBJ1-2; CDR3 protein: CASSPQDNYGYTF; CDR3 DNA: TGTGCCAGCAGCCCCCAGGATAACTATGGCTACACCTTC
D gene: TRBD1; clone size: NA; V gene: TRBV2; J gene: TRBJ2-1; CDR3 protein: CASSESRDRGKYEQFF; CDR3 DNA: TGTGCCAGCAGTGAGAGCCGGGACAGGGGAAAATATGAGCAGTTCTTC
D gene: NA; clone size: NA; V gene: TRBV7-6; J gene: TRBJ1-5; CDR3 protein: CRQAWVRAQHF; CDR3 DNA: TGTCGACAGGCGTGGGTGCGAGCCCAGCATTTT
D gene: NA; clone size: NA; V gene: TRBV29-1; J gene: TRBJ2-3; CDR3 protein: CSVENRAEGDTQYF; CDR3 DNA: TGCAGCGTTGAAAACAGGGCCGAGGGAGATACGCAGTATTTT
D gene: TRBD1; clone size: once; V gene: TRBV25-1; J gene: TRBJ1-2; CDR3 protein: CASSASDRGYMGYTF; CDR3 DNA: TGTGCCAGCAGTGCCTCAGACAGGGGGTATATGGGCTACACCTTC
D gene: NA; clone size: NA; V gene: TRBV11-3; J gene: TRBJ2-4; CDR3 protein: CASSFRGMEAKNIQYF; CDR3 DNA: TGTGCCAGCAGCTTCCGGGGTATGGAGGCCAAAAACATTCAGTACTTC
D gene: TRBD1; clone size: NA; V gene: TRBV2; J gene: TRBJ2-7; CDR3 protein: CASRWDRGPLYEQYF; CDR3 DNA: TGTGCCAGCAGGTGGGACAGGGGCCCCCTCTACGAGCAGTACTTC
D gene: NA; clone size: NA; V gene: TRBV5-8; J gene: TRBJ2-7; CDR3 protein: CASSPASSSYEQYF; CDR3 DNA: TGTGCCAGCAGCCCGGCCTCTAGCTCCTACGAGCAGTACTTC
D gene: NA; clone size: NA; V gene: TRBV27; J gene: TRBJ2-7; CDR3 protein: CASSPSGLYREQYF; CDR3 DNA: TGTGCCAGCAGTCCCTCGGGATTGTACCGCGAGCAGTACTTC
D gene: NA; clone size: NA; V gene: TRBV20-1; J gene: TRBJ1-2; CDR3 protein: CSAPGSYGYTF; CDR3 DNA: TGCAGTGCCCCCGGAAGCTATGGCTACACCTTC
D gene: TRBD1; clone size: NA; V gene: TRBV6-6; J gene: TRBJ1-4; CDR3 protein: CASSYLGQGAEKLFF; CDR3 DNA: TGTGCCAGCAGTTACCTCGGACAGGGTGCCGAAAAACTGTTTTTT
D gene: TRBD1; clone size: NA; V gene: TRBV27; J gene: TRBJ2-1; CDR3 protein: CASSTYRGKSYNEQFF; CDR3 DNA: TGTGCCAGCAGTACCTACAGGGGGAAGTCCTACAATGAGCAGTTCTTC
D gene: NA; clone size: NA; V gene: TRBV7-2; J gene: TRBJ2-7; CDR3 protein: CASSLALKGDKDDEQYF; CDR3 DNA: TGTGCCAGCAGCTTAGCGTTAAAGGGGGATAAGGACGACGAGCAGTACTTC
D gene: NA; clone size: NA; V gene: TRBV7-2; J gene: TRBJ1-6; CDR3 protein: CASSLGDGFYNSPLHF; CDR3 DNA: TGTGCCAGCAGCTTGGGGGATGGGTTCTATAATTCACCCCTCCACTTT
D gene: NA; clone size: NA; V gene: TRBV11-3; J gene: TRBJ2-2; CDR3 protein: CASSSPYGELFF; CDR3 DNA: TGTGCCAGCAGCTCCCCCTACGGGGAGCTGTTTTTT
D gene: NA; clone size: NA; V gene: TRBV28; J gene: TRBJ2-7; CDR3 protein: CASSPGGSSYYEQYF; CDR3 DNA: TGTGCCAGCAGTCCCGGGGGCTCCTCCTACTACGAGCAGTACTTC
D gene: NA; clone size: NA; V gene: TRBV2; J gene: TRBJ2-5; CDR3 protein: CASSVRVPAFGETQYF; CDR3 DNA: TGTGCCAGCAGTGTTCGGGTGCCGGCCTTTGGAGAGACCCAGTACTTC
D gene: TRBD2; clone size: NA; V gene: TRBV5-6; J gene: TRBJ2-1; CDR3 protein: CASSSLAAAYNEQFF; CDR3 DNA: TGTGCCAGCAGCTCACTAGCGGCGGCCTACAATGAGCAGTTCTTC
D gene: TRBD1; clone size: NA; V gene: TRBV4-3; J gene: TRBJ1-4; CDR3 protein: CASSFDRVSEKLFF; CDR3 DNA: TGCGCCAGCAGCTTCGACAGGGTTTCGGAAAAACTGTTTTTT
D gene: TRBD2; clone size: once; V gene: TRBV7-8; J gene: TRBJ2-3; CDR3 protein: CASSLSLGLGDTQYF; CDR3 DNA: TGTGCCAGCAGCCTTTCCCTGGGACTAGGGGATACGCAGTATTTT
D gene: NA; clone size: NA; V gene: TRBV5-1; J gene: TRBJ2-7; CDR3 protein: CASSPSRGEYEQYF; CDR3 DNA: TGCGCCAGCAGCCCATCTAGGGGGGAGTACGAGCAGTACTTC
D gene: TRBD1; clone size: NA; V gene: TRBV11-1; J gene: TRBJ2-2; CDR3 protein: CASSDRGTNTGELFF; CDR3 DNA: TGTGCCAGCAGCGACAGGGGTACGAACACCGGGGAGCTGTTTTTT
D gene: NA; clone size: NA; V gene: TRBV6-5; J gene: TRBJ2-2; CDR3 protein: CASRIGTLNTGELFF; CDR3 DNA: TGTGCCAGCAGGATAGGGACCCTGAACACCGGGGAGCTGTTTTTT